Below are 10 T cell receptor beta chains sequenced from a single sample in a study of shared clonotypes between healthy human individuals. Sequencing was performed with immunoSEQ multiplex PCR; in TCRdb, only in-frame clones are kept and a portion is missing. This table has under 550,000 clones, almost 97% appearing once. Sequencing was performed on naive CD4+ T cells sorted from blood. Subset here: CD45RA+ positively selected. The receptor source for this set is a woman in her 30s in good health.

V gene TRBV7-9 combines with J gene TRBJ2-7; perhaps TRBD2 as D (6 bases). V lost 6 bases and J 0 bases, leaving 12 bases between the germline ends. The germline V gene encodes CDR1 SEHNR and CDR2 FQNEAQ (reference sequence). This CDR3 has 14 amino acids. CDR3 nucleotide sequence: TGTGCCAGCAGGCGGGACTTATTCTCCTACGAGCAGTACTTC. Its translation is CASRRDLFSYEQYF.

V gene TRBV7-3 combines with J gene TRBJ2-1, with no clear D. V lost 1 base to trimming and J lost 6 bases, with 13 bases between them. This CDR3 contains 15 residues. Germline-derived CDR1 and CDR2 are SGHTA and FQGTGA. CDR3 nucleotide sequence: TGTGCCAGCAGCTTAATCGGAGTAAGGAGCAATGAGCAGTTCTTC. This codes for CASSLIGVRSNEQFF.

The chain's CDR3 is CASSRGPRTAAKLYEQYF. CDR3 in DNA: TGTGCCAGCAGCCGTGGACCCAGGACCGCCGCAAAACTCTACGAGCAGTACTTC. This chain links TRBV11-2 with TRBJ2-7; D unclear. Germline assignment: CDR1 SGHAT and CDR2 FQNNGV. V dropped 5 bases and J dropped 3 bases, with 26 bases sitting between them. The CDR3 has 18 residues. Variable domain in full (rest from reference TRBV11-2 and TRBJ2-7): EAGVAQSPRYKIIEKRQSVAFWCNPISGHATLYWYQQILGQGPKLLIQFQNNGVVDDSQLPKDRFSAERLKGVDSTLKIQPAKLEDSAVYLCASSRGPRTAAKLYEQYFGPGTRLTVT.

The chain links TRBV7-8 to TRBJ1-1; possibly TRBD1 for D (5 bases). The V gene lost 5 bases and the J gene lost 6 bases, with 13 bases spanning the gap. This CDR3 region has 13 residues. Germline-derived CDR1 and CDR2 are SGHVS and FQNEAQ. CDR3: CASSPDLRAEAFF. CDR3 in DNA: TGTGCCAGCAGCCCTGACCTCAGGGCTGAAGCTTTCTTT.

CDR3 region: CASSLSGLSSGNTIYF. CDR3 DNA: TGTGCCAGCAGTTTATCGGGACTGAGCTCTGGAAACACCATATATTTT. V gene TRBV28 combines with J gene TRBJ1-3; perhaps TRBD1 as D (5 bases). The V end was cut by 1 base, the J end by 0 bases, with 10 bases between. The germline V gene has CDR1 MDHEN and CDR2 SYDVKM. CDR3 length: 16 residues.

The rearrangement uses TRBV19 and TRBJ1-2, with a weak D call TRBD1 (5 bases). The CDR3 extends over 13 amino acids. V was trimmed by 11 bases and J by 2 bases, leaving 15 bases between them. The germline V gene encodes CDR1 LNHDA and CDR2 SQIVND (reference sequence). The CDR3 spells CAGSRDGNYGYTF. The CDR3 DNA reads TGTGCCGGGTCCCGGGACGGAAACTATGGCTACACCTTC.

The J gene is TRBJ2-5, the V gene TRBV6-1; D is ambiguous. This CDR3 has 13 residues. Deletions cut 4 bases from V and 3 bases from J, with 9 bases between. The V gene's germline CDR1 is MNHNS and CDR2 SASEGT. The CDR3 DNA reads as TGTGCCAGCAGTGTAACAGCCAAAGAGACCCAGTACTTC. Its protein is CASSVTAKETQYF.

This clone was picked up one time. The CDR3, as DNA: TGTGCCAGTAGTTTAGGGGGGTTCGAGGAATACGAGCAGTACTTC. Translated, it gives CASSLGGFEEYEQYF. The chain links TRBV19 to TRBJ2-7; D possibly uses TRBD1 or TRBD2 (6 bases each). The CDR3 is 15 residues long. Deletions cut 5 bases from V and 4 bases from J, with 18 bases between. In germline, CDR1 is LNHDA, CDR2 SQIVND (reference sequence). Supplemented by reference TRBV19 and TRBJ2-7, the full variable domain reads DGGITQSPKYLFRKEGQNVTLSCEQNLNHDAMYWYRQDPGQGLRLIYYSQIVNDFQKGDIAEGYSVSREKKESFPLTVTSAQKNPTAFYLCASSLGGFEEYEQYFGPGTRLTVT.

As regards this clone: Other DNA sequences of this sample code for an identical CDR3. This chain connects TRBV5-1 to TRBJ2-2, with no clear D. Germline V gene sequence: CDR1 SGHRS, CDR2 YFSETQ. The CDR3 is made up of 15 amino acids. V shed 0 bases and J shed 4 bases, with 10 bases lying between them. The CDR3 nucleotides are TGCGCCAGCAGCTTGGGGTTCGTGGGCACCGGGGAGCTGTTTTTT. Its protein product is CASSLGFVGTGELFF.

The rearrangement links TRBV27 to TRBJ2-5; D not resolved. Germline CDR1 and CDR2: MNHEY and SMNVEV (reference sequence). V was cut by 1 base and J by 1 base, with 7 bases left in between. CDR3 length: 14 residues. CDR3 nucleotides: TGTGCCAGCAGTTTATATAGCAGCCAAGAGACCCAGTACTTC. Residues: CASSLYSSQETQYF.